The clone carrying this TCR beta chain was found many times. Its target is not known. The sample comes from a study of T cells after yellow fever vaccination. Turning to the study itself: Low-cell-number fractions were prepared with SMART-Seq v4 Ultra Low Input. Study outcomes and limitations: Post-booster repertoires again held most primary-vaccination clones (about 96% CD4, 75% to 90% CD8). The study noted that FACS-sorted repertoires could contain abundant clonotypes contaminating from the bulk population.

The V segment lost 0 bases and the J segment 0 bases; nucleotides outside the gene matches: 2. From germline, CDR1 is SGHRS and CDR2 YFSETQ. CDR3 length: 16 residues. TCRdb re-called the 5' RACE reads through MiXCR, storing one row per CDR3 protein. The sample consists of hundreds of thousands of distinct CDR3 sequences, around 6.4% of them appearing once. The source was PBMCs, collected 5 days after the yellow fever booster vaccination. V gene TRBV5-1 combines with J gene TRBJ2-2, with 7 bases aligning to TRBD1. The receptor comes from a man between 25 and 39 years old who received the YFV17D yellow fever vaccine. CDR3 bases: TGCGCCAGCAGCTTGGACAGGGGCCCGAACACCGGGGAGCTGTTTTTT. It encodes CASSLDRGPNTGELFF.